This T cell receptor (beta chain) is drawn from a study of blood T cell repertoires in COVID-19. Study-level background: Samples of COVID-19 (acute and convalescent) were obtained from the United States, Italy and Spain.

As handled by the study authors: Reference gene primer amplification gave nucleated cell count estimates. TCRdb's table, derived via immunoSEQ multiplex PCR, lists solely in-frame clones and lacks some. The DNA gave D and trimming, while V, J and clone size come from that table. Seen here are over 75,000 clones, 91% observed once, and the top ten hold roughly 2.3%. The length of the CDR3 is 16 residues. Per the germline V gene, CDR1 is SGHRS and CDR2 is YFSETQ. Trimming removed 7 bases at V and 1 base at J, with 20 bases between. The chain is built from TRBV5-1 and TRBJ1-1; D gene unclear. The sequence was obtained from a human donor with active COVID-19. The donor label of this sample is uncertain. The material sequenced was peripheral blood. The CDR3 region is CASGEKARLENTEAFF. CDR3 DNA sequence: TGCGCCAGCGGGGAGAAAGCCAGGTTGGAGAACACTGAAGCTTTCTTT.